Following are 8 T cell receptor beta chains from one sample sequenced in a study of cytomegalovirus exposure and HLA in healthy donors. With 60 Vbeta and 13 Jbeta primers, the PCR was carried out. Profiling relied on immunoSEQ multiplex PCR, and the TCRdb table lists in-frame clones only, not all of them. Of 120,000 or so clones in the sample, 8.5% to 9% were seen once. Sequencing was done on a sample of PBMCs. Source of these receptors: a woman aged 40 to 49 in good health and CMV-seropositive.

This clone showed up just a few times. The chain couples TRBV6-6 to TRBJ2-7, with D perhaps TRBD1 (5 bases). The V and J ends lost 1 base and 0 bases respectively, with 7 bases between them. Germline V gene lookup returns CDR1 MNHNY and CDR2 SVGAGI (reference sequence). CDR3 size: 14 residues. CDR3 DNA sequence: TGTGCCAGCAGTTACTTGCAGGGCTCCTACGAGCAGTACTTC. It yields the protein CASSYLQGSYEQYF.

J is TRBJ2-7 and V is TRBV20-1; D is possibly TRBD1 (5 bases). Germline-derived CDR1 and CDR2 are DFQATT and SNEGSKA (reference sequence). The CDR3 totals 11 residues. V was pared by 2 bases and J by 7 bases, with 9 bases between. CDR3 bases: TGCAGTGCTAGACAGGGTAGGGAGCAGTACTTC. It codes for CSARQGREQYF.

The chain joins TRBV19 to TRBJ1-5; a possible D gene is TRBD1 (5 bases). This CDR3 has 14 amino acids. Germline V gene sequence: CDR1 LNHDA, CDR2 SQIVND (reference sequence). Trimming removed 3 bases from V and 7 bases from J, with 13 bases in between. CDR3 region: CASSITGGGQPQHF. CDR3 sequence (DNA): TGTGCCAGTAGTATTACAGGCGGGGGACAGCCCCAGCATTTT.

This clone was seen a handful of times. The V gene is TRBV27, the J gene TRBJ1-5; TRBD1 agrees at 8 bases. Trimming cost V 8 bases and J 6 bases; bases outside gene matches: 9. The CDR3 runs 14 residues. CDR1 and CDR2 (germline): MNHEY, SMNVEV (reference sequence). The DNA for the CDR3 is TGTGCCAGCCAGACAGGGGTAAACAGTCAGCCCCAGCATTTT. Its protein is CASQTGVNSQPQHF.

V and J are TRBV7-8 and TRBJ2-5, with a tentative D call TRBD1 (6 bases). V lost 0 bases and J lost 5, with 10 bases in between. This CDR3 is 14 amino acids long. Per the germline V gene, CDR1 is SGHVS and CDR2 is FQNEAQ. This chain's CDR3 is CASSLATGTETQYF. DNA of the CDR3: TGTGCCAGCAGCTTAGCGACAGGAACGGAGACCCAGTACTTC.

The V gene is TRBV5-4, the J gene TRBJ1-2, with D unclear. Trimming removed 0 bases from V and 5 bases from J, with 8 bases in between. CDR1 and CDR2 (germline): SGHNT, YYREEE (reference sequence). This CDR3 has 13 amino acids. This CDR3 is CASSLDKIYGYTF. In DNA, the CDR3 is TGTGCCAGCAGCTTGGACAAGATTTATGGCTACACCTTC.

This clone was detected a few times. J is TRBJ1-1 and V is TRBV29-1, with D unclear. The CDR3 is 12 amino acids. V was trimmed by 6 bases and J by 3 bases, leaving 11 bases between them. The germline V gene encodes CDR1 SQVTM and CDR2 ANQGSEA. CDR3 sequence reads: CSVTISHTEAFF. CDR3 DNA: TGCAGCGTCACTATAAGCCACACTGAAGCTTTCTTT.

In this sample, this clone turned up a few times. The chain recombines TRBV11-2 with TRBJ2-5, with 7 nucleotides matching TRBD1. The V segment lost 6 bases and the J segment 2 bases; nucleotides outside the gene matches: 6. The CDR3 runs 14 residues. Germline CDR1 and CDR2: SGHAT and FQNNGV. CDR3 DNA sequence: TGTGCCAGCAGGACCGACAGGGCTCAAGAGACCCAGTACTTC. Amino acid sequence: CASRTDRAQETQYF.